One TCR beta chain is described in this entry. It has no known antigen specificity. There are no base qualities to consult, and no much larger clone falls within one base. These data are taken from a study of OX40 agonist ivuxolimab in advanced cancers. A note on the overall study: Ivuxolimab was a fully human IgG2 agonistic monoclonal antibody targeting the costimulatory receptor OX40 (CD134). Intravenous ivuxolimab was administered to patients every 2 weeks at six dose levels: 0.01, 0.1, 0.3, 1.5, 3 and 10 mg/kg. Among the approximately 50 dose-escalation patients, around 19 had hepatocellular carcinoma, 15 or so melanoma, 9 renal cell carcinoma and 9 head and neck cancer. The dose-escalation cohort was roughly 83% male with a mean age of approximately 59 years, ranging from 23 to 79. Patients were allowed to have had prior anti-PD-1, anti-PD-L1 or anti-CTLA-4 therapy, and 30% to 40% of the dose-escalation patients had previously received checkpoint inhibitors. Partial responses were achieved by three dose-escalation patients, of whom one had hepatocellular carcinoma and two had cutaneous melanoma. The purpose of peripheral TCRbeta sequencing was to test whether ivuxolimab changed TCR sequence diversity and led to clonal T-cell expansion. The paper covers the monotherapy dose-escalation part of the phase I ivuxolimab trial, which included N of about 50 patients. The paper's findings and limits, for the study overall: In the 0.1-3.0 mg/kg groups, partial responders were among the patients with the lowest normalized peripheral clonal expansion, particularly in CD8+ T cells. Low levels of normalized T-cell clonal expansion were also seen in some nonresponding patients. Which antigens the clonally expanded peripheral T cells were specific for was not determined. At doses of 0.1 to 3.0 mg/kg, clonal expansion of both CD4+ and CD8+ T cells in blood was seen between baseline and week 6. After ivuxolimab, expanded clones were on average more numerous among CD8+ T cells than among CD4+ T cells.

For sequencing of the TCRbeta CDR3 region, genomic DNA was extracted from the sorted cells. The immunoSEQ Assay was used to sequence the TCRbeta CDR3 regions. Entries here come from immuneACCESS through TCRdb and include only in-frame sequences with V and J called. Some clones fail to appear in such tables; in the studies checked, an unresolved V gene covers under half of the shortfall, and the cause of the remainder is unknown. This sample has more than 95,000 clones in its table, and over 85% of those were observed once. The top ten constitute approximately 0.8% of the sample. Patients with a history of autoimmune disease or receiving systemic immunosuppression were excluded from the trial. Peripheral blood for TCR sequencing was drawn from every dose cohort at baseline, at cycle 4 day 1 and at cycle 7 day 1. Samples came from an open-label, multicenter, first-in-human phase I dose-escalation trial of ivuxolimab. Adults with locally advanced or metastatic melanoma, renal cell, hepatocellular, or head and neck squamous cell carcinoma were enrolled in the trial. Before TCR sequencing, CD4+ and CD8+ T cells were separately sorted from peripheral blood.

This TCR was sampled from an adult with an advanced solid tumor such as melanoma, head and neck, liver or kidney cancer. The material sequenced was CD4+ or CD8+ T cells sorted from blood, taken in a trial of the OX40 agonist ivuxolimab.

The CDR3 has the sequence CASKSKRGPYNEQFF. The DNA is TGTGCCAGCAAGAGTAAGCGGGGACCCTACAATGAGCAGTTCTTC. The chain joins TRBV28 to TRBJ2-1; TRBD2 matches 7 bases in the middle. V loses 7 bases at its end and J loses 2 bases; junction bases beyond the gene matches: 8. The germline V gene provides CDR1 MDHEN and CDR2 SYDVKM. The CDR3 has 15 amino acids, counting the end cysteine and phenylalanine. The CDR3 DNA has 45 bases and is translated from base 1.